This TCR beta chain stems from a study of early T cells in non-severe SARS-CoV-2 infection. For the study at large: From unsorted whole blood, bulk RNA was sequenced, and the chains remained unpaired.

This clonotype has only a few counts. Antigen: not known. Individual cDNA molecules each received unique molecular identifiers attached to them. Each CDR3 protein gets one entry after TCRdb re-called the 5' RACE reads with MiXCR. The table includes 30,000 to 45,000 distinct CDR3 sequences, less than 7% detected once. Broader study findings: VDJdb-based annotation leaned toward anti-spike CD8 responses and missed private and CD4 specificities.

This receptor was obtained from an adult who was a healthcare worker with PCR-confirmed SARS-CoV-2 infection or an uninfected control (not recorded which). The material sequenced was whole blood, taken at baseline.

CDR3 bases: TGTGCCAGCATTGGGACGCTATCTGGGAACACCTTC. It is translated as CASIGTLSGNTF. The genes are TRBV28 and TRBJ1-2, with D maybe TRBD1 (5 bases). Trimming stripped 7 bases from V and 12 bases from J, with 18 bases between. CDR1 is MDHEN and CDR2 is SYDVKM in the germline V gene. The CDR3 has 12 amino acids.